This entry lists 2 T cell receptor beta chains sequenced from one sample in a study of cytomegalovirus exposure and HLA in healthy donors. Profiling relied on immunoSEQ multiplex PCR, and the TCRdb table lists in-frame clones only, not all of them. The repertoire holds some 140,000 clones, with 80% to 90% as singletons. Sequences were obtained from PBMCs. These receptors were obtained from a woman aged 18-29 years in good health and CMV-seropositive.

The chain joins TRBV7-9 to TRBJ2-1; TRBD1 aligns across 10 bases. V lost 3 bases, J lost 4 bases, and 3 bases stayed unmatched. CDR3 size: 15 residues. Germline loops: CDR1 SEHNR, CDR2 FQNEAQ (reference sequence). CDR3 nucleotides: TGTGCCAGCAGCTTCGGGACAGGGGTGTACAATGAGCAGTTCTTC. Translated, it gives CASSFGTGVYNEQFF.

V is TRBV5-4 and J is TRBJ2-7; 9 bases match TRBD2. The CDR3 length is 14 residues. CDR1 and CDR2 from the germline V gene are SGHNT and YYREEE (reference sequence). With V trimmed by 4 bases and J by 2 bases, 4 bases remained unmatched. The CDR3 loop reads CASSPGLAPYEQYF. In DNA form, the CDR3 reads TGTGCCAGCAGCCCGGGACTAGCTCCCTACGAGCAGTACTTC. The variable domain in full, with the rest retrieved from reference TRBV5-4 and TRBJ2-7, is ETGVTQSPTHLIKTRGQQVTLRCSSQSGHNTVSWYQQALGQGPQFIFQYYREEENGRGNFPPRFSGLQFPNYSSELNVNALELDDSALYLCASSPGLAPYEQYFGPGTRLTVT.